This paragraph reports one T cell receptor (beta chain). Its binding antigen is unknown. Per-base quality was not reported, and no clone a single base away is much larger than it. The source of the sample is a study of blood T cells in healthy people across ages (dated by TCRdb to the mid-2010s). About the full investigation: In model experiments, template switching captured roughly one uniquely barcoded TCR beta cDNA molecule for every two T cells. The study measured age-related changes in TCR beta repertoire diversity using deep sequencing normalized with unique cDNA molecular identifiers. Four age groups were formed from the donors: young (average around 15 years), middle-aged (more than 35), aged (over 55) and long-lived (about 80). To avoid experimental bias, donors of different ages were spread randomly across the sequencing lanes. The study analyzed two additional independent replicas of 1 million unique cDNA reads from the same blood draw for two donors, one aged 18 to 30 and one aged 80 or older.

The library was produced with 5' RACE. The instrument given in TCRdb is Illumina HiSeq 2500. A second PCR of roughly 6 to 11 cycles was run with a J-beta primer mix and a sample-barcoded 5' primer. A unique molecular identifier was introduced onto each TCR beta cDNA molecule by a template-switch 5' adaptor carrying 12 random nucleotides. Each sample yielded at least 3 million CDR3-containing paired-end reads. All of the RNA was converted into first-strand cDNA using the Mint cDNA synthesis kit, with a TRBC-specific oligonucleotide serving as the primer. All cDNA was treated with uracil-DNA glycosylase and then went through a first 18-cycle PCR with the universal primers M1SS and BC2_uni_R. The authors' pipeline ran thus. Each sample was normalized by randomly selecting 1 million high-quality reads, each carrying a distinct molecular identifier. Reads sharing molecular identifiers were discarded rather than binned into consensus sequences. CDR3 identification, clonotype clustering and error correction used MiTCR with a Q25 quality threshold and the strictest error-elimination algorithm. A nonparametric unseen species model with Euler transformation was used to estimate lower-bound total TCR beta diversity. TCRdb itself trimmed the public reads at Q25 with fastp, ran MiXCR and retained productive beta chains. Each entry is one CDR3 protein sequence, shown with its most common DNA and genes. In this record, the V and J calls reflect TCRdb's handling and not the investigators' own analysis. Recorded for this sample are 780,000 or so distinct CDR3 sequences; around 50% of them occurred a single time. Of the sample, roughly 25% falls within the top ten clones.

Findings and caveats that apply to the study as a whole: Observed TCR beta diversity per million T cells fell roughly linearly with age, and a significant reduction was already apparent by age roughly 40. Estimates of total diversity from one million sequenced T cells were regarded as lower bounds and underestimates. Compared with the aged group, more naive CD4+ T cells, fewer expanded clones and increased TCR diversity were shown by the long-lived group, suggesting age selection. Because the CMV infection status of the donors was unknown, age-related changes in expanded clonotypes may potentially have been confounded. Because profiling used bulk unsorted PBMCs, naive and antigen-experienced compartments could not be compared conclusively. A strong correlation was found between observed TCR beta diversity and the percentage of naive T cells measured by flow cytometry.

The donors were around 39 Caucasian individuals from Russia, aged roughly 6 to 90 years, who were systemically healthy. Each donor gave roughly 9 milliliters of peripheral blood, drawn into EDTA-treated Vacutainer tubes. Ficoll-Paque density-gradient centrifugation was used to isolate PBMCs, with at least 6 million per sample. Total RNA, at least 5.5 micrograms per sample, was extracted from PBMCs with Trizol reagent. For every donor, flow cytometry on a PBMC aliquot measured the percentage of naive CD45RAhigh/CD27high T cells. CDR1 and CDR2 were assigned from the germline V gene as MDHEN and SYDVKM. V is shortened by 3 bases, J by 5 bases, and the region joining them spans 16 bases. The CDR3 has 15 amino acids, counting the end cysteine and phenylalanine. Of all the DNA, just the CDR3 is kept, 45 bases in frame from base 1.

The source of this sequence is a man in his forties or fifties in good health. The chain is encoded by TRBV28 joined to TRBJ2-5, and TRBD2 may be the D gene, going by 6 matching bases. Sequencing used blood. The DNA sequence follows: TGTGCCAGCAGTTTCGGGCAACTAGCTGAGGAGACCCAGTACTTC. It specifies CASSFGQLAEETQYF.